This TCR beta chain was recorded in a study of vaccination and CD4 T cells after COVID-19. With regard to this clonotype: What it binds is unknown.

Treatment noted: roughly 11-day PBMC culture with coronavirus spike peptide pools or control peptides (ViraFEST assay). An Oncomine TCR Beta short-read assay was used to sequence the DNA from cultured CD4+ T cells. TCRdb reanalysed the PCR reads using MiXCR and keeps one entry per CDR3 protein. This repertoire shows 11,000 or so distinct CDR3 sequences, 35% to 55% found once; its top ten account for roughly 6.9%. Germline loops: CDR1 SGHVS, CDR2 FQNEAQ. The CDR3 contains 17 residues. The V end lost 5 bases, the J end lost 4 bases, and 23 bases lay between the germline ends. Study-wide results and caveats: Spike mono-reactivity was found in 304 of the 307 vaccine-specific clones identified in convalescent patients. Of the reactive clones in convalescent patients, a median about 90% showed up only post-vaccination.

This rearrangement joins TRBV7-8 to TRBJ1-1; TRBD1 is a possible D gene (6 bases). The sequenced material came from CD4+ T cells from blood, cultured in vitro. The receptor was isolated from a human donor who had recovered from COVID-19. The CDR3 nucleotides read TGTGCCAGCAGCCCGAGTCCTTATGTGGTAGGGGGCACTGAAGCTTTCTTT. It encodes CASSPSPYVVGGTEAFF. The full variable domain, in which reference TRBV7-8 and TRBJ1-1 provide the parts outside the CDR3, is GAGVSQSPRYKVAKRGQDVALRCDPISGHVSLFWYQQALGQGPEFLTYFQNEAQLDKSGLPSDRFFAERPEGSVSTLKIQRTQQEDSAVYLCASSPSPYVVGGTEAFFGQGTRLTVV.